This T cell receptor (beta chain) was sequenced during a study of T cell repertoires in cytomegalovirus infection. Whole-study context: Public TCR beta signatures provided an indication of both CMV infection and a matching HLA type. Findings and limits, study-wide: The cumulative frequency of public TCR beta families distinguished individuals who carried CMV together with the relevant HLA. Dominant in the ex vivo response were TCR beta clonotypes restricted by HLA-C and specific for CMV.

The V end lost 11 bases, the J end lost 5 bases, and 17 bases lay between the germline ends. Germline CDR1 reads LNHDA; CDR2 reads SQIVND (reference sequence). This CDR3 is 13 amino acids long. Each CDR3 protein is one row after TCRdb ran MiXCR on the reads. The sample lists 200,000 or so distinct CDR3 sequences, roughly 27% seen once, with 30% to 35% in the top ten. In regard to this clonotype: What it recognizes is unknown.

Sample: PBMCs. The receptor was isolated from a human donor in good health (CMV status not recorded). Some clones in this sample may be carry-over from other donors' samples. The J gene is TRBJ2-3, the V gene TRBV19, with a tentative D call TRBD1 (6 bases). The CDR3 spells CAVGGGGKDTQYF. Here the CDR3 DNA reads TGTGCCGTAGGGGGTGGGGGTAAAGATACGCAGTATTTT.